The clone carrying this T cell receptor (beta chain) has a handful of counts. The antigen is not known. These data are taken from a study of a mutant IDH1 vaccine in newly diagnosed glioma. Study-wide background: Before enrollment, the patients had been treated with radiotherapy alone, temozolomide alone, or both together. Most of them had received both. Visit V12 was scheduled at week 35 and visit V13 at week 47.

The CDR3 is 12 amino acids. Germline assignment: CDR1 GTSNPN and CDR2 SVGIG (reference sequence). Losses at the gene ends were 8 bases for V and 6 bases for J; bases not matched to a gene: 10. Notes on the study in general: Seemingly, pseudoprogression had no relation to changes in the top peripheral T cell clonotypes.

Sequencing was performed with immunoSEQ multiplex PCR; in TCRdb, only in-frame clones are kept and a portion is missing. The profile covers nearly 55,000 clones, with roughly 84% appearing a single time and 4.1% taken by the ten largest. As to time point: week 35, safety follow-up. Vaccine doses each comprised 300 ug of mutant IDH1 20-mer peptide, with topical imiquimod. Specimen: PBMCs, collected from a glioma patient whose treatment included an IDH1 peptide vaccine. The chain carries TRBV30 and TRBJ2-7; 7 bases are shared with TRBD2. This clonotype was sampled from a woman younger than 35 with glioma. The CDR3 reads CAGRLARSEQYF. In nucleotides, the CDR3 is TGTGCCGGTAGACTAGCACGCTCCGAGCAGTACTTC.